The 19 T cell receptor beta chains presented below share a single source sample, sequenced in a study of T cell clones after liver transplantation. Sequencing was performed with immunoSEQ multiplex PCR; in TCRdb, only in-frame clones are kept and a portion is missing. The table shows 65,000 to 90,000 clones, with roughly nine tenths occurring only once. Here the sequenced sample was CD4+ T cells from blood, taken before liver transplant. The receptor source for this set is a human donor who received a liver transplant.

The CDR3 is CASSFSSDTANVLTF. DNA of the CDR3: TGTGCCAGCAGCTTTAGCTCCGACACAGCCAACGTCCTGACTTTC. The rearrangement links TRBV7-9 to TRBJ2-6; D ambiguous. Trimming stripped 3 bases from V and 7 bases from J, with 13 bases between. There are 15 residues in the CDR3. Germline CDR1 and CDR2: SEHNR and FQNEAQ (reference sequence).

The chain couples TRBV7-9 to TRBJ2-5, with 10 bases lining up with TRBD1. The CDR3 covers 15 residues. CDR1 SEHNR and CDR2 FQNEAQ come from the germline V gene (reference sequence). With V trimmed by 2 bases and J by 5 bases, 5 bases remained unmatched. The CDR3 loop reads CASSLLGQGMETQYF. The CDR3, as DNA: TGTGCCAGCAGCTTACTGGGACAGGGGATGGAGACCCAGTACTTC.

This clone has only one observation. CDR3: CASRSDGYNEQFF. The CDR3 DNA follows: TGCGCCAGCAGGTCGGACGGGTACAATGAGCAGTTCTTC. The J gene is TRBJ2-1, the V gene TRBV5-1, with D unresolved. The CDR3 consists of 13 residues. The germline V gene has CDR1 SGHRS and CDR2 YFSETQ. V dropped 5 bases and J dropped 4 bases, with 10 bases sitting between them.

The V and J genes are TRBV2 and TRBJ2-3; no clear D. V was trimmed by 7 bases and J by 2 bases, leaving 10 bases between them. The CDR3 loop spans 13 amino acids. CDR1 is SNHLY, CDR2 FYNNEI, per germline. The CDR3 nucleotides read TGTGCCAGCAAGGCAGGAAACACAGATACGCAGTATTTT. This sequence encodes CASKAGNTDTQYF.

J is TRBJ2-5 and V is TRBV14; no clear D gene. Trimming stripped 1 base from V and 4 bases from J, with 16 bases between. The CDR3 extends over 16 amino acids. Germline CDR1 is SGHDN and CDR2 is FVKESK. The CDR3 sequence is CASSQVAAHWVETQYF. CDR3 coding DNA: TGTGCCAGCAGCCAAGTGGCGGCCCACTGGGTAGAGACCCAGTACTTC.

The rearrangement joins TRBV19 to TRBJ2-7, with 11 bases aligning to TRBD2. CDR3 length equals 16 residues. From germline, CDR1 is LNHDA and CDR2 SQIVND (reference sequence). The V and J ends lost 0 bases and 1 base, in that order; junction bases with no gene match: 2. In nucleotides, the CDR3 is TGTGCCAGTAGTATAGAGGCTAGCGGGAGGTCCTACGAGCAGTACTTC. Protein: CASSIEASGRSYEQYF.

This clone showed up just once. The chain links TRBV5-6 to TRBJ2-1, with D maybe TRBD1 (5 bases). Trimming shortened V by 1 base and J by 0 bases, and 11 bases separated the two germline ends. This CDR3 region has 16 residues. CDR1 is SGHDT and CDR2 is YYEEEE in the germline V gene. DNA for the CDR3: TGTGCCAGCAGCTTGTTGCAGGGATTCTCCTACAATGAGCAGTTCTTC. It translates to CASSLLQGFSYNEQFF.

The genes are TRBV2 and TRBJ1-5, with D unresolved. Germline CDR1 is SNHLY and CDR2 is FYNNEI. CDR3 length: 14 amino acids. V was shortened by 2 bases and J by 5 bases, with 10 bases between the two germline ends. The CDR3 DNA is TGTGCCAGCAGTGAATTCGGCGGAGATCAGCCCCAGCATTTT. The encoded protein is CASSEFGGDQPQHF.

The count of this clone is one. The CDR3 protein is CASSRPEAGADTQYF. CDR3 DNA: TGCGCCAGCAGTCGCCCCGAAGCGGGAGCCGATACGCAGTATTTT. The gene calls are TRBV5-1 and TRBJ2-3, with TRBD2 matching over 8 bases. V dropped 5 bases and J dropped 6; count of bases not matched to a gene: 11. This CDR3 has 15 residues. Germline CDR1 is SGHRS and CDR2 is YFSETQ.

The chain carries TRBV15 and TRBJ2-3; 9 bases are a match to TRBD2. J gave up 2 bases and V 5 bases, and 2 bases lay outside the gene matches. Per germline, CDR1 LNHNV and CDR2 YYDKDF (reference sequence). The CDR3 consists of 14 residues. The CDR3 loop reads CATSLAGTTDTQYF. The CDR3 DNA sequence: TGTGCCACCAGCCTAGCGGGAACCACAGATACGCAGTATTTT.

The chain has TRBV7-3 and TRBJ2-3; the match to TRBD2 covers 8 bases. The CDR3 extends over 16 amino acids. Germline V lookup: CDR1 SGHTA, CDR2 FQGTGA. V dropped 5 bases and J dropped 0; count of bases not matched to a gene: 7. The CDR3 DNA follows: TGTGCCAGCAGCCCCGGGGGGGCGGGGAGCACAGATACGCAGTATTTT. Protein sequence: CASSPGGAGSTDTQYF.

This clone was seen a single time. V usage is TRBV9 and J usage is TRBJ2-5, with D possibly matching TRBD1 (6 bases). This CDR3 is built from 14 residues. With 3 bases removed from V and 0 bases from J, the gap between germline ends came to 9 bases. Per germline, CDR1 SGDLS and CDR2 YYNGEE. This chain's CDR3 is CASSARDNQETQYF. The CDR3 DNA sequence: TGTGCCAGCAGCGCCCGGGACAACCAAGAGACCCAGTACTTC.

V usage is TRBV6-4 and J usage is TRBJ1-5, with a tentative D call TRBD1 (5 bases). The CDR3 covers 12 residues. The V and J ends lost 6 bases and 11 bases respectively, with 14 bases between them. Germline values: CDR1 MRHNA, CDR2 SNTAGT. The DNA of the CDR3 is TGTGCCAGCAGAGTTAGGGGAAGGGCCCAGCATTTT. Translation: CASRVRGRAQHF.

J is TRBJ1-2 and V is TRBV10-3, with a possible D match to TRBD1 (6 bases). This CDR3 is 13 amino acids long. Per germline, CDR1 ENHRY and CDR2 SYGVKD. With 5 bases removed from V and 8 bases from J, the gap between germline ends came to 15 bases. This chain's CDR3 is CAISRDTLGGYTF. In DNA form, the CDR3 reads TGTGCCATCAGTCGGGACACCCTTGGAGGCTACACCTTC.

The chain couples TRBV5-1 to TRBJ2-5; D might be TRBD2 (6 bases). Germline CDR1 SGHRS, CDR2 YFSETQ. This CDR3 is 12 amino acids long. Trimming stripped 6 bases from V and 5 bases from J, with 11 bases between. CDR3: CASTEGGETQYF. The CDR3 DNA is TGCGCCAGCACTGAGGGAGGTGAGACCCAGTACTTC.

The V gene is TRBV29-1, the J gene TRBJ2-1; 9 positions match TRBD1. The ends lost 4 bases at V and 3 bases at J; junction bases unmatched: 4. The CDR3 extends over 14 amino acids. In germline, CDR1 is SQVTM, CDR2 ANQGSEA. The CDR3 reads CSVASDRGYNEQFF. CDR3 nucleotides: TGCAGCGTTGCCTCGGACAGGGGCTACAATGAGCAGTTCTTC.

The chain is built from TRBV12-5 and TRBJ1-2; D gene uncertain. V lost 6 bases, J lost 4 bases, and 27 bases lay in between. The V gene's germline CDR1 is LGHNT and CDR2 FRNRAP. The length of the CDR3 is 18 residues. For the CDR3, the DNA is TGTGCTAGTGGCCCCGTCGGGCCCACCGACGAGGATTCCTATGGCTACACCTTC. Residues: CASGPVGPTDEDSYGYTF.

This clone was observed a single time. The V and J genes are TRBV11-3 and TRBJ2-7; TRBD1 is a possible D gene (5 bases). The CDR3 is 17 residues long. Trimming left V 0 bases short and J 2 bases short, with 17 bases between. Germline CDR1 reads SGHNT; CDR2 reads YENEEA. CDR3 region: CASSLETWGQEPYEQYF. The CDR3 DNA follows: TGTGCCAGCAGCTTAGAGACTTGGGGCCAGGAACCCTACGAGCAGTACTTC.

CDR3 sequence: CASRDVKNSGWYNEQFF. Here the CDR3 DNA reads TGTGCCAGCAGGGACGTGAAGAACAGCGGGTGGTACAATGAGCAGTTCTTC. The chain links TRBV25-1 to TRBJ2-1; D possibly corresponds to TRBD2 (6 bases). Trimming removed 6 bases at V and 4 bases at J, with 22 bases between. The length of the CDR3 is 17 residues. Germline V CDR1 and CDR2: MGHDK, SYGVNS.